The rows below give T cell receptor beta chains drawn from one sample of a study of blood T cell repertoires in COVID-19. Sequencing was performed with immunoSEQ multiplex PCR; in TCRdb, only in-frame clones are kept and a portion is missing. In the table there are about 160,000 clones, 70% to 90% of which are singletons. Sample: PBMCs or T cells enriched from blood (not recorded which). The receptors here all came from a woman in her forties or fifties who had recovered from COVID-19. Both conserved end residues are part of each CDR3. Fields, in order: D gene, clone size, J gene, V gene, CDR3 protein, CDR3 DNA. The D gene is left open where the match is weak. Some rows have no size entry. The others give once, few or many, or a class for an expanded clone.

TRBD1	.	TRBJ1-1	TRBV3-1/TRBV3-2	CASSLGQAKNTEAFF	TGTGCCAGCAGCCTCGGACAGGCAAAGAACACTGAAGCTTTCTTT
.	.	TRBJ1-5	TRBV27	CASSPGRSRNQPQHF	TGTGCCAGCAGTCCCGGTCGTTCGAGGAATCAGCCCCAGCATTTT
.	.	TRBJ2-3	TRBV5-4	CASSRDNSDTQYF	TGTGCCAGCAGCCGGGACAACTCAGATACGCAGTATTTT
.	.	TRBJ2-2	TRBV6-5	CASTGTGELFF	TGTGCCAGCACGGGGACCGGGGAGCTGTTTTTT
TRBD1	.	TRBJ1-6	TRBV5-4	CASSAWDRGNSPLHF	TGTGCCAGCAGCGCCTGGGACAGGGGTAATTCACCCCTCCACTTT
TRBD1	.	TRBJ1-1	TRBV3-1/TRBV3-2	CASSLTGGTEAFF	TGTGCCAGCAGCCTGACAGGGGGCACTGAAGCTTTCTTT
.	.	TRBJ2-3	TRBV9	CASSPRGLTTSTDTQYF	TGTGCCAGCAGCCCCCGTGGACTTACCACTAGCACAGATACGCAGTATTTT
.	.	TRBJ1-1	TRBV24-1	CATSDSHLPTEAFF	TGTGCCACCAGTGATTCACACCTCCCCACTGAAGCTTTCTTT
.	.	TRBJ1-2	TRBV12-3/TRBV12-4	CASIGVGGYTF	TGTGCCAGCATCGGGGTCGGGGGCTACACCTTC
.	.	TRBJ1-1	TRBV7-2	CASSGGGVEAFF	TGTGCCAGCAGCGGGGGAGGGGTTGAAGCTTTCTTT
.	.	TRBJ1-1	TRBV4-1	CASSPRSGLTEAFF	TGCGCCAGCAGCCCAAGATCAGGGCTAACTGAAGCTTTCTTT
.	.	TRBJ1-5	TRBV21-1	CASSSRQGGQPQHF	TGTGCCAGCAGCTCCCGACAGGGTGGTCAGCCCCAGCATTTT
TRBD1	.	TRBJ1-2	TRBV6-5	CASTPQGRRDGYTF	TGTGCCAGCACCCCACAGGGGAGGAGGGATGGCTACACCTTC
.	once	TRBJ1-2	TRBV5-1	CASSLDFPPLYGYTF	TGCGCCAGCAGCTTGGATTTTCCCCCACTATATGGCTACACCTTC
TRBD2	.	TRBJ2-1	TRBV4-1	CASSPTGGGGADEQFF	TGCGCCAGCAGTCCAACCGGGGGCGGGGGGGCAGATGAGCAGTTCTTC
TRBD1	.	TRBJ1-2	TRBV19	CASRAYGQGYYGYTF	TGTGCCAGTAGGGCATACGGACAGGGCTACTATGGCTACACCTTC
TRBD1	.	TRBJ1-3	TRBV13	CASSLTGTGNTIYF	TGTGCCAGCAGCCTGACAGGGACTGGAAACACCATATATTTT
.	.	TRBJ2-3	TRBV2	CASTGILSTDTQYF	TGTGCCAGTACAGGGATATTAAGCACAGATACGCAGTATTTT
TRBD1	once	TRBJ2-7	TRBV11-3	CASSLSGTGIYEQYF	TGTGCCAGCAGCCTATCCGGGACAGGGATCTACGAGCAGTACTTC
.	.	TRBJ1-1	TRBV6-2/TRBV6-3	CASSFSGSTGRMNTEAFF	TGTGCCAGCAGCTTTTCAGGGAGTACAGGGCGTATGAACACTGAAGCTTTCTTT
.	.	TRBJ1-1	TRBV19	CASSIVSAGDTEAFF	TGTGCCAGTAGTATAGTTTCGGCAGGGGACACTGAAGCTTTCTTT
.	.	TRBJ2-1	TRBV27	CASSFLSYNEQFF	TGTGCCAGCAGTTTCCTGAGCTACAATGAGCAGTTCTTC
TRBD1	.	TRBJ1-2	TRBV5-4	CASSLGDRGLLTYGYTF	TGTGCCAGCAGCTTGGGGGACAGGGGGCTGCTCACCTATGGCTACACCTTC
.	.	TRBJ1-6	TRBV29-1	CSVRDSNSPLHF	TGCAGCGTCCGGGACTCTAATTCACCCCTCCACTTT
.	.	TRBJ1-1	TRBV20-1	CSATGQTEAFF	TGCAGTGCTACAGGACAGACCGAAGCTTTCTTT
TRBD1	.	TRBJ2-7	TRBV7-8	CASSNSGTGVSYEQYF	TGTGCCAGCAGCAATTCCGGGACAGGGGTCTCCTACGAGCAGTACTTC
TRBD1	.	TRBJ2-1	TRBV7-8	CASSFGTGDNEQFF	TGTGCCAGCAGCTTCGGGACAGGGGACAATGAGCAGTTCTTC
.	.	TRBJ1-5	TRBV7-2	CASSPRQSNSNQPQHF	TGTGCCAGCAGCCCCCGACAGAGTAATAGCAATCAGCCCCAGCATTTT
.	.	TRBJ2-2	TRBV6-6	CASDREVSGELFF	TGTGCCAGCGACAGGGAGGTCTCCGGGGAGCTGTTTTTT
.	.	TRBJ1-1	TRBV4-3	CASSQDSGWANTEAFF	TGCGCCAGCAGCCAAGATTCAGGGTGGGCAAACACTGAAGCTTTCTTT
TRBD2	.	TRBJ2-3	TRBV14	CASSQSSGYTDTQYF	TGTGCCAGCAGCCAATCTAGCGGATACACAGATACGCAGTATTTT
TRBD2	once	TRBJ2-2	TRBV30	CAWSAPGLAGRGLGGELFF	TGTGCCTGGAGTGCCCCTGGACTAGCAGGCCGTGGGTTGGGCGGGGAGCTGTTTTTT
TRBD2	.	TRBJ2-1	TRBV3-1/TRBV3-2	CASSLRLANEQFF	TGTGCCAGCAGCCTGCGACTAGCCAATGAGCAGTTCTTC
.	.	TRBJ2-7	TRBV6-2/TRBV6-3	CASSYAGYEQYF	TGTGCCAGCAGTTATGCGGGGTACGAGCAGTACTTC
.	.	TRBJ1-5	TRBV19	CASSVGGRRGQPQHF	TGTGCCAGTAGTGTGGGGGGGCGGAGAGGTCAGCCCCAGCATTTT
TRBD1	.	TRBJ1-2	TRBV24-1	CATSDPKGAGGPYGYTF	TGTGCCACCAGTGATCCCAAGGGGGCAGGGGGCCCCTATGGCTACACCTTC
.	.	TRBJ2-7	TRBV30	CAWNRGYEQYF	TGTGCCTGGAATCGGGGCTACGAGCAGTACTTC
.	.	TRBJ1-2	TRBV19	CASNPAGIYGYTF	TGTGCCAGCAACCCCGCGGGCATCTATGGCTACACCTTC
.	.	TRBJ1-1	TRBV9	CASSVGGPDEAFF	TGTGCCAGCAGCGTCGGAGGACCCGATGAAGCTTTCTTT
.	.	TRBJ2-5	TRBV5-4	CASSSAQVQETQYF	TGTGCCAGCAGCTCGGCGCAGGTCCAAGAGACCCAGTACTTC
.	.	TRBJ2-1	TRBV20-1	CSAPGDEQFF	TGCAGTGCGCCGGGGGATGAGCAGTTCTTC
.	.	TRBJ2-1	TRBV11-2	CASSFFSLSRYNEQFF	TGTGCCAGCAGCTTTTTTAGTCTCTCCCGCTACAATGAGCAGTTCTTC
TRBD1	.	TRBJ2-2	TRBV6-5	CASSYSGRGTGELFF	TGTGCCAGCAGTTACTCGGGCAGGGGGACCGGGGAGCTGTTTTTT
TRBD2	.	TRBJ2-3	TRBV11-2	CASSSGLAGVTDTQYF	TGTGCCAGCAGCTCGGGACTAGCGGGAGTCACAGATACGCAGTATTTT
.	.	TRBJ1-4	TRBV6-5	CASRGPNGEKLFF	TGTGCCAGCAGGGGGCCGAATGGTGAAAAACTGTTTTTT
.	.	TRBJ2-5	TRBV5-5	CASSLAGLAKETQYF	TGTGCCAGCAGCTTGGCCGGGCTAGCGAAGGAGACCCAGTACTTC
.	.	TRBJ2-3	TRBV7-2	CASRSDGYTDTQYF	TGTGCCAGCAGGAGCGACGGTTACACAGATACGCAGTATTTT
.	.	TRBJ2-7	TRBV5-4	CASSLFTSSYEQYF	TGTGCCAGCAGCTTGTTTACGAGCTCCTACGAGCAGTACTTC
.	.	TRBJ1-6	TRBV30	CAWSVGVISPLHF	TGTGCCTGGAGTGTGGGCGTCATTTCACCCCTCCACTTT
.	few	TRBJ1-2	TRBV29-1	CSVGTGVHGYTF	TGCAGCGTAGGTACCGGAGTACATGGCTACACCTTC
TRBD2	.	TRBJ2-7	TRBV3-1/TRBV3-2	CASSHRSGGADEQYF	TGTGCCAGCAGCCACCGGAGCGGGGGGGCCGACGAGCAGTACTTC
.	.	TRBJ2-3	TRBV11-3	CASGGSDTQYF	TGTGCCAGCGGAGGGTCAGATACGCAGTATTTT
.	.	TRBJ2-7	TRBV4-1	CASSQDRTTRARQYF	TGCGCCAGCAGCCAAGATCGGACTACCCGCGCCAGGCAGTACTTC
.	.	TRBJ2-2	TRBV4-3	CASSHRDPGELFF	TGCGCCAGCAGTCACAGGGACCCCGGGGAGCTGTTTTTT
TRBD2	.	TRBJ2-3	TRBV4-3	CASSPGLAGGFLLDTQYF	TGCGCCAGCAGCCCGGGACTAGCGGGGGGCTTTTTGCTAGATACGCAGTATTTT
.	once	TRBJ2-5	TRBV6-5	CASSYGGMTLQETQYF	TGTGCCAGCAGTTATGGGGGGATGACACTCCAAGAGACCCAGTACTTC
.	.	TRBJ2-7	TRBV6-5	CASSHTITYEQYF	TGTGCCAGCAGCCACACGATAACCTACGAGCAGTACTTC
.	.	TRBJ1-2	TRBV3-1/TRBV3-2	CASSPGGNLNYGYTF	TGTGCCAGCAGCCCTGGGGGGAACCTTAACTATGGCTACACCTTC